These 31 T cell receptor beta chains share one sample of origin, sequenced in a study of Ad26.COV2.S vaccination and SARS-CoV-2 variants (dated by TCRdb to the early 2020s). Explained via the paper, the treatment or condition label denotes: about 20 received Ad26.COV2.S at low or high dose, single or two shots; roughly five received placebo; per-sample allocation not given. Repertoires of vaccine and placebo recipients were sequenced from samples taken on day 63 after the first injection. Receptor amplification or capture employed the immunoSEQ multiplex PCR assay. Imported from immuneACCESS, the table was reduced by TCRdb to in-frame sequences with V and J called. These copies leave out some clones; in studies compared against another copy, an unresolved V gene accounts for under half, and the cause of the remainder is not known. The sample yields approximately 410,000 clones; over 80% were counted once. The ten biggest clones cover over 1.5% of the sample.

The sequencing here drew on peripheral blood, taken in a trial of Ad26.COV2.S vaccine versus placebo. Source of these receptors: a person aged 18 to 65 who received the Ad26.COV2.S COVID-19 vaccine or a placebo.

Only one count was recorded for this clone. The V call is TRBV4-1, the J call TRBJ2-5, with 8 nucleotides matching TRBD2. The CDR3 has 14 amino acids. Per the germline V gene, CDR1 is MGHRA and CDR2 is YSYEKL. V was pared by 4 bases and J by 3 bases, with 4 bases of the junction left unmatched. The CDR3 is CASSLKTSEETQYF. The CDR3 bases are TGCGCCAGCAGCCTAAAGACTAGCGAAGAGACCCAGTACTTC.

This clone was found once. CDR3 sequence (DNA): TGTGCCAGCAGTACCTTCCAGGGTTATGGCTACACCTTC. This gives the protein CASSTFQGYGYTF. The chain couples TRBV28 to TRBJ1-2; a possible D gene is TRBD1 (5 bases). Trimming removed 5 bases from V and 5 bases from J, with 12 bases in between. CDR3 length: 13 residues. Germline V gene data show CDR1 as MDHEN and CDR2 as SYDVKM.

The chain is built from TRBV6-1 and TRBJ2-2, with D unresolved. This CDR3 has 13 residues. Germline CDR1 is MNHNS and CDR2 is SASEGT. The V and J ends lost 3 bases and 6 bases respectively, with 8 bases between them. Written as DNA, the CDR3 is TGTGCCAGCAGTGAGTTGATCGCCGGGGAGCTGTTTTTT. Its translation: CASSELIAGELFF.

The chain is built from TRBV10-1 and TRBJ1-4; 7 bases map to TRBD1. Germline loops: CDR1 WNHNN, CDR2 SYGVQD (reference sequence). V dropped 3 bases and J dropped 10; count of bases not matched to a gene: 5. This CDR3 spans 13 amino acids. CDR3 sequence (DNA): TGCGCCAGCAGTGAAGGACAGGAGGGAAAACTGTTTTTT. Amino acids: CASSEGQEGKLFF.

CDR3 in amino acids: CASSEYPEKLFF. The CDR3 DNA is TGTGCCAGCAGTGAATATCCCGAAAAACTGTTTTTT. This chain uses TRBV25-1 with TRBJ1-4; D not resolved. The germline gives CDR1 MGHDK, CDR2 SYGVNS. Trimming took 0 bases from V and 8 from J, leaving 4 bases between them. The length of the CDR3 is 12 residues.

The rearrangement uses TRBV6-2 or TRBV6-3 and TRBJ2-3; D is uncertain. Germline V gives CDR1 MNHEY, CDR2 SVGEGT. The length of the CDR3 is 15 residues. The ends were cut back, 2 bases at V and 2 bases at J, with 11 bases in the middle. The CDR3 loop is CASSYGPSYTDTQYF. CDR3 bases: TGTGCCAGCAGTTACGGCCCGAGCTACACAGATACGCAGTATTTT.

The chain recombines TRBV27 with TRBJ2-7, with 8 bases fitting TRBD1. The length of the CDR3 is 12 residues. The V gene end was trimmed by 6 bases and the J gene end by 6 bases; junction bases not matched to a gene: 4. Germline V gives CDR1 MNHEY, CDR2 SMNVEV (reference sequence). CDR3 residues: CASRDRVGEQYF. The CDR3 DNA reads TGTGCCAGCAGGGACAGGGTTGGCGAGCAGTACTTC.

The chain couples TRBV19 to TRBJ1-6; D might be TRBD1 (6 bases). The V end lost 1 base, the J end lost 10 bases, and 11 bases lay between the germline ends. Per germline, CDR1 LNHDA and CDR2 SQIVND (reference sequence). The CDR3 spans 14 residues. For the CDR3, the DNA is TGTGCCAGTAGTATAGGCCAGGGGCGATCACCCCTCCACTTT. This codes for CASSIGQGRSPLHF.

DNA of the CDR3: TGTGCCAGCACCGACGGGACACCACGGGGCACCATATATTTT. This codes for CASTDGTPRGTIYF. The V gene is TRBV2, the J gene TRBJ1-3; tentative D call: TRBD1 (6 bases). Trimming cost V 7 bases and J 9 bases, with 19 bases left between them. Germline V gene sequence: CDR1 SNHLY, CDR2 FYNNEI. The CDR3 totals 14 residues.

This chain joins TRBV3-1 (or the pseudogene TRBV3-2) and TRBJ2-1; tentatively, D is TRBD1 (7 bases). Germline V gene sequence: CDR1 LGHDT, CDR2 YNNKEL (reference sequence). There are 12 residues in the CDR3. The ends were cut back, 4 bases at V and 9 bases at J, with 10 bases in the middle. CDR3 bases: TGTGCCAGCAGCCCAGGGGGAGGTGAGCAGTTCTTC. It yields the protein CASSPGGGEQFF.

The V gene is TRBV29-1, the J gene TRBJ2-7; D is tentatively TRBD1 or TRBD2 (6 bases each). The V end was cut by 5 bases, the J end by 5 bases, with 16 bases between. The CDR3 loop spans 13 amino acids. CDR1 is SQVTM and CDR2 is ANQGSEA in the germline V gene. The DNA for the CDR3 is TGCAGCGTTCCAATAGGGGGGATGGACGAGCAGTACTTC. It encodes CSVPIGGMDEQYF.

The chain joins TRBV6-5 to TRBJ2-7, with D unresolved. The CDR3 spans 16 residues. Trimming removed 0 bases from V and 0 bases from J, with 12 bases in between. The V gene's germline CDR1 is MNHEY and CDR2 SVGAGI. The CDR3 protein is CASSYSPPLSSYEQYF. The CDR3 DNA is TGTGCCAGCAGTTACTCGCCCCCTTTAAGCTCCTACGAGCAGTACTTC.

The rearrangement joins TRBV27 to TRBJ1-5; D is uncertain. Trimming took 5 bases from V and 7 from J, leaving 9 bases between them. The germline V gene encodes CDR1 MNHEY and CDR2 SMNVEV (reference sequence). The CDR3 sequence is 12 residues long. The CDR3 is CASSPTGQPQHF. The CDR3 nucleotides read TGTGCCAGCAGTCCGACGGGACAGCCCCAGCATTTT.

This sequence joins TRBV27 and TRBJ2-2; D not resolved. Trimming took off 4 bases at V and 10 bases at J, with 7 bases between the two ends. CDR3 length equals 11 residues. Germline CDR1 is MNHEY and CDR2 is SMNVEV (reference sequence). This chain's CDR3 is CASSSGLELFF. DNA for the CDR3: TGTGCCAGCAGTTCCGGCTTGGAGCTGTTTTTT.

This clone was counted only a few times. The gene calls are TRBV7-9 and TRBJ1-3; D gene ambiguous. The length of the CDR3 is 13 residues. Between the trimmed V and J ends, which lost 5 bases and 3 bases, there was a span of 8 bases. Germline V lookup: CDR1 SEHNR, CDR2 FQNEAQ (reference sequence). The CDR3 reads CASSDMDGNTIYF. The CDR3 nucleotides read TGTGCCAGCAGCGACATGGATGGAAACACCATATATTTT. The whole variable domain, remainder taken from reference TRBV7-9 and TRBJ1-3, is DTGVSQNPRHKITKRGQNVTFRCDPISEHNRLYWYRQTLGQGPEFLTYFQNEAQLEKSRLLSDRFSAERPKGSFSTLEIQRTEQGDSAMYLCASSDMDGNTIYFGEGSWLTVV.

The CDR3, as DNA: TGTGCCAGCTCATACCCGGGACTAGCTGAGTCCTACAATGAGCAGTTCTTC. Protein product: CASSYPGLAESYNEQFF. V gene TRBV18 combines with J gene TRBJ2-1; 9 nucleotides agree with TRBD2. V trimming: 5 bases; J trimming: 1 base; junction bases outside the gene matches: 9. CDR1 and CDR2 (germline): KGHSH, LQKENI. CDR3 size: 17 residues.

A single count supports this clone. The chain recombines TRBV7-6 with TRBJ2-6; a weak D match, TRBD2 (5 bases). Germline loops: CDR1 SGHVS, CDR2 FNYEAQ. V was shortened by 3 bases and J by 0 bases, with 9 bases between the two germline ends. CDR3 size: 16 residues. The chain's CDR3 is CASSLRANSGANVLTF. The CDR3, as DNA: TGTGCCAGCAGCTTGCGGGCCAACTCTGGGGCCAACGTCCTGACTTTC.

The V gene is TRBV7-9, the J gene TRBJ2-7; 8 nucleotides line up with TRBD1. CDR1 SEHNR and CDR2 FQNEAQ come from the germline V gene (reference sequence). This CDR3 is 14 amino acids long. V trimming: 5 bases; J trimming: 2 bases; junction bases outside the gene matches: 5. The CDR3 protein is CASSEGQAPYEQYF. The DNA for the CDR3 is TGTGCCAGCAGCGAGGGACAGGCGCCCTACGAGCAGTACTTC.

The V call is TRBV7-8, the J call TRBJ2-5; 10 bases are shared with TRBD2. In germline, CDR1 is SGHVS, CDR2 FQNEAQ. The CDR3 sequence is 15 residues long. Unmatched junction bases numbered 4, after V lost 5 bases and J lost 1 base. The CDR3 DNA follows: TGTGCCAGCAGCGATAGCGGGGGGACCCAAGAGACCCAGTACTTC. It is translated as CASSDSGGTQETQYF.

This chain connects TRBV5-1 to TRBJ2-1, with 8 bases identical to TRBD1. This CDR3 comprises 15 residues. Germline V lookup: CDR1 SGHRS, CDR2 YFSETQ. The ends lost 5 bases at V and 0 bases at J; junction bases unmatched: 4. CDR3 sequence: CASRLTGGSYNEQFF. CDR3 in DNA: TGCGCCAGCAGATTAACAGGGGGCTCCTACAATGAGCAGTTCTTC.

The chain carries TRBV7-9 and TRBJ2-4; 8 bases agree with TRBD1. The CDR3 contains 19 residues. J lost 0 bases, V lost 5 bases, and 15 bases had no gene match. Germline CDR1 SEHNR, CDR2 FQNEAQ (reference sequence). DNA of the CDR3: TGTGCCAGCAGCAGCGCCGGGACAGGCGATCCACTAGCCAAAAACATTCAGTACTTC. Protein: CASSSAGTGDPLAKNIQYF.

In regard to this clone: The same CDR3 can be traced to other DNA sequences in this sample. V is TRBV4-3 and J is TRBJ2-5; 9 bases agree with TRBD2. Germline lookup yields CDR1 LGHNA and CDR2 YSLEER. V lost 1 base, J lost 4 bases, and 1 base stayed unmatched. The CDR3 extends over 14 amino acids. CDR3 amino acids: CASSQVRGGETQYF. DNA of the CDR3: TGCGCCAGCAGCCAAGTGCGGGGGGGAGAGACCCAGTACTTC.

The rearrangement uses TRBV5-5 and TRBJ2-3, with TRBD1 identical over 7 bases. Germline V gives CDR1 SGHKS, CDR2 YYEKEE (reference sequence). The CDR3 is 14 residues long. V trimming: 4 bases; J trimming: 0 bases; junction bases outside the gene matches: 2. The chain's CDR3 is CASSLTGSTDTQYF. In DNA form, the CDR3 reads TGTGCCAGCAGCCTGACAGGGAGCACAGATACGCAGTATTTT. Together with reference TRBV5-5 and TRBJ2-3, the CDR3 gives the full variable domain: DAGVTQSPTHLIKTRGQQVTLRCSPISGHKSVSWYQQVLGQGPQFIFQYYEKEERGRGNFPDRFSARQFPNYSSELNVNALLLGDSALYLCASSLTGSTDTQYFGPGTRLTVL.

The rearrangement uses TRBV5-6 and TRBJ1-5; 7 bases are a match to TRBD1. The CDR3 is 14 residues long. Losses at the gene ends were 4 bases for V and 3 bases for J; bases not matched to a gene: 4. Germline V gene data show CDR1 as SGHDT and CDR2 as YYEEEE. The CDR3 spells CASSPGQVNQPQHF. The CDR3 region has the DNA TGTGCCAGCAGCCCCGGACAGGTCAATCAGCCCCAGCATTTT.

This chain uses TRBV6-6 with TRBJ2-1, with D maybe TRBD1 (5 bases). The CDR3 has 13 residues. Germline CDR1 MNHNY, CDR2 SVGAGI (reference sequence). Trimming left V 7 bases short and J 2 bases short, with 9 bases between. The CDR3 loop reads CASNKGTYNEQFF. CDR3 in DNA: TGTGCCAGCAATAAGGGGACCTACAATGAGCAGTTCTTC.

The V and J genes are TRBV19 and TRBJ1-2, with no clear D. V was clipped by 3 bases and J by 0 bases, with 5 bases between them. The germline gives CDR1 LNHDA, CDR2 SQIVND (reference sequence). The CDR3 totals 13 residues. The CDR3 here is CASSIRANYGYTF. CDR3 DNA sequence: TGTGCCAGTAGTATCCGCGCTAACTATGGCTACACCTTC. Drawing the rest from reference TRBV19 and TRBJ1-2, the complete variable domain is DGGITQSPKYLFRKEGQNVTLSCEQNLNHDAMYWYRQDPGQGLRLIYYSQIVNDFQKGDIAEGYSVSREKKESFPLTVTSAQKNPTAFYLCASSIRANYGYTFGSGTRLTVV.

The CDR3 region has the DNA TGTGCCAGCAGTTTAGAAGTAGCAGGTGGCAACCTCTACGAGCAGTACTTC. It specifies CASSLEVAGGNLYEQYF. The chain joins TRBV28 to TRBJ2-7; no definite D call. V lost 2 bases and J lost 3, with 20 bases in between. Germline loops: CDR1 MDHEN, CDR2 SYDVKM. The CDR3 sequence is 17 residues long.

As to this clone: The junction and the germline gene differ at one end; a read error may be behind it. The gene calls are TRBV6-1 and TRBJ2-7, with D unresolved. CDR1 MNHNS and CDR2 SASEGT come from the germline V gene. This CDR3 has 16 amino acids. CDR3 amino acids: CASSQAHSIPTYEQYF. The CDR3 nucleotides are TGTGCCAGCAGTCAAGCCCACAGTATCCCCACCTACGAGCAGTACTTC.

The chain recombines TRBV30 with TRBJ1-1; a weak D match, TRBD1 (5 bases). There are 13 residues in the CDR3. From germline, CDR1 is GTSNPN and CDR2 SVGIG (reference sequence). V gave up 3 bases and J gave up 4 bases, with 12 bases separating them. The CDR3 protein is CAWSQGRSTEAFF. CDR3 coding DNA: TGTGCCTGGAGCCAGGGAAGGAGCACTGAAGCTTTCTTT. Full variable domain (remainder filled in from reference TRBV30 and TRBJ1-1): SQTIHQWPATLVQPVGSPLSLECTVEGTSNPNLYWYRQAAGRGLQLLFYSVGIGQISSEVPQNLSASRPQDRQFILSSKKLLLSDSGFYLCAWSQGRSTEAFFGQGTRLTVV.

This clone was seen just once. This sample also contains other DNA sequences that code for the same CDR3. The V and J genes are TRBV4-3 and TRBJ1-2; D unclear. The ends were cut back, 0 bases at V and 2 bases at J, with 7 bases in the middle. Germline CDR1 reads LGHNA; CDR2 reads YSLEER. CDR3 length equals 14 residues. The CDR3 DNA reads as TGCGCCAGCAGCCAAGATAAGGGAAACTATGGCTACACCTTC. Its protein product is CASSQDKGNYGYTF.

The rearrangement uses TRBV29-1 and TRBJ1-2, with D uncertain. The CDR3 consists of 13 residues. The V end lost 3 bases, the J end lost 4 bases, and 12 bases lay between the germline ends. Germline V gene lookup returns CDR1 SQVTM and CDR2 ANQGSEA. CDR3 coding DNA: TGCAGCGTTGACTTTAGGTGGCCCTATGGCTACACCTTC. It is translated as CSVDFRWPYGYTF.